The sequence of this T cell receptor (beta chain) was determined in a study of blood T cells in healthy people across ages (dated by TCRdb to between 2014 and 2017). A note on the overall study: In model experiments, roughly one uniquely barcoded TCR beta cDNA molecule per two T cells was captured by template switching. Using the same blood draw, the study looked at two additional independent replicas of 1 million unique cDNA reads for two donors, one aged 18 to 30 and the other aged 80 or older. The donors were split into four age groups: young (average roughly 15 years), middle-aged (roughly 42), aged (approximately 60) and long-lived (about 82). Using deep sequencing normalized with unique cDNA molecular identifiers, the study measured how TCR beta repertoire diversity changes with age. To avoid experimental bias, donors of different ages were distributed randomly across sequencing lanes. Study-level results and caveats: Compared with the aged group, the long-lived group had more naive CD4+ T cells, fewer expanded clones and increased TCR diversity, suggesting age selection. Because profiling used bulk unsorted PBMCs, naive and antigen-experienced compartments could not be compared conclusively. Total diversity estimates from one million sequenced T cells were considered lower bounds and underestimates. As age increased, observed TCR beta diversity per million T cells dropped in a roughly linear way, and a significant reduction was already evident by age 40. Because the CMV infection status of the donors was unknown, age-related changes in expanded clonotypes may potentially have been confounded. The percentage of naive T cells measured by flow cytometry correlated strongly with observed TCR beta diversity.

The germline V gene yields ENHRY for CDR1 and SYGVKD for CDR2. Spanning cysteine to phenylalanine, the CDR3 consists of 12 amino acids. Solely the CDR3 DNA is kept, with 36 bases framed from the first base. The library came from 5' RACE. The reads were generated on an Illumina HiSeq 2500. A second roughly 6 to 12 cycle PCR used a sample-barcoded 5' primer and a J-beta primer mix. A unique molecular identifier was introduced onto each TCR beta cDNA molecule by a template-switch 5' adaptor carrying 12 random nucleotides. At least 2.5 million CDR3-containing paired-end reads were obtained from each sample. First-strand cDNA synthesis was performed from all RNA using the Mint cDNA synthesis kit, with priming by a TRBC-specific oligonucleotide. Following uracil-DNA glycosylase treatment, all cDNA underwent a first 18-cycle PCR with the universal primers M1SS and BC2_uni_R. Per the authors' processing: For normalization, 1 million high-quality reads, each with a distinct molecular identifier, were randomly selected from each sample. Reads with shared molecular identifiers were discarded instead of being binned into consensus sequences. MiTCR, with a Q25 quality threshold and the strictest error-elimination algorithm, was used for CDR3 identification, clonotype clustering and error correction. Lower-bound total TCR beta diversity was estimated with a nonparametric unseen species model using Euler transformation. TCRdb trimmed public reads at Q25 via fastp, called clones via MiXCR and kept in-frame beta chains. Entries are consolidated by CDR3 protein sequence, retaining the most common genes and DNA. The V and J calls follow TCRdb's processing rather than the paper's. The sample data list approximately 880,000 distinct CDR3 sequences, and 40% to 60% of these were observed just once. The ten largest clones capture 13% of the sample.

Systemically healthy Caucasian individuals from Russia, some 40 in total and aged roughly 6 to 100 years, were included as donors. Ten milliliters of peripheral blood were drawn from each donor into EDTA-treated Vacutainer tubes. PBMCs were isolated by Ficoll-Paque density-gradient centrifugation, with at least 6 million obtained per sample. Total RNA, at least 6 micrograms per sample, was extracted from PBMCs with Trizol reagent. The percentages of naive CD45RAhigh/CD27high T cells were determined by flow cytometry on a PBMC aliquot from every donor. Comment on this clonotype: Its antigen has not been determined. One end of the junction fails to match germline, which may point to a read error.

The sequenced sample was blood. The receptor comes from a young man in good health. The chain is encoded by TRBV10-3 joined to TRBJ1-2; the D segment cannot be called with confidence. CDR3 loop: CAISRTESGYIF. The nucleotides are TGTGCCATCAGTCGCACAGAAAGCGGCTACATCTTC.